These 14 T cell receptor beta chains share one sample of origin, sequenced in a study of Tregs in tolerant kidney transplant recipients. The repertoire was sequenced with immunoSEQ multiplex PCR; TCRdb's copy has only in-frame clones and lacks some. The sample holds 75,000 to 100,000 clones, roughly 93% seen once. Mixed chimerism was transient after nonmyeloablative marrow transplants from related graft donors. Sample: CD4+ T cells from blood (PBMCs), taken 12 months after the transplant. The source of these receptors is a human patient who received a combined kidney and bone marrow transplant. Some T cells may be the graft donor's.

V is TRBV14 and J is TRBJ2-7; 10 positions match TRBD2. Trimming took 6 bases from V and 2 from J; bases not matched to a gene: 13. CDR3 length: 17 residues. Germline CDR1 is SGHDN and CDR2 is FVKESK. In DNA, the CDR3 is TGTGCCAGCAGTCGATTGGGGACTAGCGTTAACCCCTACGAGCAGTACTTC. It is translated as CASSRLGTSVNPYEQYF.

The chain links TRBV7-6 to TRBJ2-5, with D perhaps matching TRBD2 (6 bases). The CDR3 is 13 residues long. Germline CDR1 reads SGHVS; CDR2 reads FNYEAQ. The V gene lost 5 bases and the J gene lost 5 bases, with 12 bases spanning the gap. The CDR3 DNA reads TGTGCCAGCAGCCCGGGAGCGTGGGAGACCCAGTACTTC. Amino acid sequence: CASSPGAWETQYF.

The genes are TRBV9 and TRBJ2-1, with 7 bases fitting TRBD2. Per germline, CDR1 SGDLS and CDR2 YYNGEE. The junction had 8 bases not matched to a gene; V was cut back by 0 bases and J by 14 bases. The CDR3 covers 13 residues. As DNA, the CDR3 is TGTGCCAGCAGCGTAGAGAACGCGGGAGTGGAGTTCTTC. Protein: CASSVENAGVEFF. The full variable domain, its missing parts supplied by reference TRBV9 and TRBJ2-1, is DSGVTQTPKHLITATGQRVTLRCSPRSGDLSVYWYQQSLDQGLQFLIQYYNGEERAKGNILERFSAQQFPDLHSELNLSSLELGDSALYFCASSVENAGVEFFGPGTRLTVL.

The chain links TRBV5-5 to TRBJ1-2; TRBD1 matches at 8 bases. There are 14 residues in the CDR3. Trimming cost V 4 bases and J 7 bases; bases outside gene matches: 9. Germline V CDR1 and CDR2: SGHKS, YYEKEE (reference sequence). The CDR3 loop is CASSEWGQGAGYTF. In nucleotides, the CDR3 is TGTGCCAGCAGCGAATGGGGGCAGGGGGCTGGCTACACCTTC. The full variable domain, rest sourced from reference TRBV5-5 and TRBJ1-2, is DAGVTQSPTHLIKTRGQQVTLRCSPISGHKSVSWYQQVLGQGPQFIFQYYEKEERGRGNFPDRFSARQFPNYSSELNVNALLLGDSALYLCASSEWGQGAGYTFGSGTRLTVV.

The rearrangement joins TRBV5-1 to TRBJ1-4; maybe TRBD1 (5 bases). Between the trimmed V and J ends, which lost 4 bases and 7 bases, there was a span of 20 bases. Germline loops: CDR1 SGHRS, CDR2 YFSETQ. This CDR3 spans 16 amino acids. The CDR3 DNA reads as TGCGCCAGCAGCCCTCGGCCAGGAAGTAGGGGTGAAAAACTGTTTTTT. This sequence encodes CASSPRPGSRGEKLFF.

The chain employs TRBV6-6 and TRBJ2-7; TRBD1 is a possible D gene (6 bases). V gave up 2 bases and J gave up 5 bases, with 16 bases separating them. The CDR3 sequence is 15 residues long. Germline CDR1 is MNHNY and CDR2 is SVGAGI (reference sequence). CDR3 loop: CASSYISGQEDEQYF. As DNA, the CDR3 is TGTGCCAGCAGTTACATATCGGGACAAGAGGACGAGCAGTACTTC.

In DNA, the CDR3 is TGTGCCAGCCGACACTCAGGGGGCGTCAATCAGCCCCAGCATTTT. The encoded protein is CASRHSGGVNQPQHF. The chain uses TRBV6-1 and TRBJ1-5; 8 bases line up with TRBD1. Germline V CDR1 and CDR2: MNHNS, SASEGT. The CDR3 consists of 15 residues. The ends lost 8 bases at V and 3 bases at J; junction bases unmatched: 9.

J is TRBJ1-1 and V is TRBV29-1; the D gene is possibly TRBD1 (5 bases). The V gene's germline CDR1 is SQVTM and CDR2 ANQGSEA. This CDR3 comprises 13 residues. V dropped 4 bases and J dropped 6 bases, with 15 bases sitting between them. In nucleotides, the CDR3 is TGCAGCGTTGCCGGGATTGGAGGGGCTGAAGCTTTCTTT. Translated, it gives CSVAGIGGAEAFF.

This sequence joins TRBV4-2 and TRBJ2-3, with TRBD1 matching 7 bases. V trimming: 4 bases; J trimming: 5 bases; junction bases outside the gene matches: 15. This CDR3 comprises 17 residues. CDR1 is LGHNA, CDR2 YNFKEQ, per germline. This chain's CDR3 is CASSPASGGFWGDTQYF. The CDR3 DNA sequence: TGTGCCAGCAGCCCCGCATCAGGGGGTTTTTGGGGAGATACGCAGTATTTT.

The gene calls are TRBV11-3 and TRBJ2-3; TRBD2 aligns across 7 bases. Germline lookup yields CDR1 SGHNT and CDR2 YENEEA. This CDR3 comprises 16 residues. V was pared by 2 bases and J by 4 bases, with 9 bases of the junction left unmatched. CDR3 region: CASSLTWRGISDTQYF. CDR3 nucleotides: TGTGCCAGCAGCTTAACGTGGCGGGGGATCTCAGATACGCAGTATTTT.

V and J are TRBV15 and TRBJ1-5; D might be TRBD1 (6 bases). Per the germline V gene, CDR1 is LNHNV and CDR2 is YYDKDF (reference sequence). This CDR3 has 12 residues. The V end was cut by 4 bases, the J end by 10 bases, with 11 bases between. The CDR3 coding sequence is TGTGCCACCAGCACACAGGGAGTACCCCAGCATTTT. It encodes CATSTQGVPQHF.

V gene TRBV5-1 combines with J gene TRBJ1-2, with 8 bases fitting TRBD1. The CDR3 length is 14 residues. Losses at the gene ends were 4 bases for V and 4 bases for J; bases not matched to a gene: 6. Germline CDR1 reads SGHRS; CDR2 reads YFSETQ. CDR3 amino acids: CASSPDRESYGYTF. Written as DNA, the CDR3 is TGCGCCAGCAGCCCGGACAGGGAGAGCTATGGCTACACCTTC. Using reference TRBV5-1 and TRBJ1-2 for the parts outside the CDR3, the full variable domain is KAGVTQTPRYLIKTRGQQVTLSCSPISGHRSVSWYQQTPGQGLQFLFEYFSETQRNKGNFPGRFSGRQFSNSRSEMNVSTLELGDSALYLCASSPDRESYGYTFGSGTRLTVV.

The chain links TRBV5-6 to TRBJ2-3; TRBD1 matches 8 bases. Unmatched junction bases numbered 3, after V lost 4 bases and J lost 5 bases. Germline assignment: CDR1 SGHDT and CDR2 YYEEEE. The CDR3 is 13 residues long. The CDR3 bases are TGTGCCAGCAGCAGGACAGGGCAAGATACGCAGTATTTT. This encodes CASSRTGQDTQYF. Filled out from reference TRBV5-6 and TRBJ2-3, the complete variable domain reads DAGVTQSPTHLIKTRGQQVTLRCSPKSGHDTVSWYQQALGQGPQFIFQYYEEEERQRGNFPDRFSGHQFPNYSSELNVNALLLGDSALYLCASSRTGQDTQYFGPGTRLTVL.

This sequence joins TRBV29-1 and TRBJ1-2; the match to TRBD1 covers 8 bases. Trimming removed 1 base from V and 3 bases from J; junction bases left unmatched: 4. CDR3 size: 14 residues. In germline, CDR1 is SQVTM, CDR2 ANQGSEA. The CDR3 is CSVEGAGGDYGYTF. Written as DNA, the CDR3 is TGCAGCGTTGAAGGGGCAGGGGGCGACTATGGCTACACCTTC.